This note documents a single T cell receptor beta chain sequence. Its cognate antigen is unknown. Germline CDR1 and CDR2: LGHNA and YSLEER. This CDR3 has 15 amino acids. The junction had 6 bases not matched to a gene; V was cut back by 5 bases and J by 2 bases. The data stem from a study of cytomegalovirus exposure and HLA in healthy donors. Regarding the study as a whole: Analysis performed later found roughly 17,000 TCR beta sequences associated with HLA alleles at 0.05 false discovery rate.

Primers included in the PCR were 60 Vbeta and 13 Jbeta primers. TCRdb keeps only in-frame clones here, not all; method: immunoSEQ multiplex PCR. The sample comprises about 130,000 clones, approximately 80% of which are singletons, and 3.5% to 5% rests with the top ten. Sequencing was performed on PBMCs. V usage is TRBV4-3 and J usage is TRBJ2-1; 7 positions agree with TRBD1. The sequence was obtained from a male donor in good health and CMV-seronegative. The CDR3 nucleotides are TGCGCCAGCAGCTCAGACAGGGTAACCTACAATGAGCAGTTCTTC. As protein: CASSSDRVTYNEQFF.